This T cell receptor (beta chain) comes out of a study of T cells in Graves' hyperthyroidism and ophthalmopathy. Germline lookup yields CDR1 SGHRS and CDR2 YFSETQ. CDR3 length equals 14 residues. Trimming took off 5 bases at V and 6 bases at J, with 15 bases between the two ends. Overall study results and limits: Using 13 V-J features, a model discriminated ophthalmopathy from stable hyperthyroidism.

Each 10 ml fresh peripheral blood draw supplied the PBMCs. This clonotype was counted between two and nine times. Its antigen remains unidentified. The source material, RNA transcripts, was used to amplify TCR beta CDR3 regions. Using the HTBI primer set, a first-round RT-PCR was run on the TCR CDR3. One entry per CDR3 protein, called by TCRdb with MiXCR from the multiplex PCR reads. The sample has about 560,000 distinct CDR3 sequences; roughly a sixth are singletons. The receptor was isolated from a woman aged 18-29 years with Graves' hyperthyroidism. The sample was blood. This sequence joins TRBV5-1 and TRBJ2-1; D possibly corresponds to TRBD1 (7 bases). The CDR3: CASRPGGLGNEQFF. In DNA, the CDR3 is TGCGCCAGCAGACCAGGGGGGCTCGGCAATGAGCAGTTCTTC. Full variable domain (rest looked up from reference TRBV5-1 and TRBJ2-1): KAGVTQTPRYLIKTRGQQVTLSCSPISGHRSVSWYQQTPGQGLQFLFEYFSETQRNKGNFPGRFSGRQFSNSRSEMNVSTLELGDSALYLCASRPGGLGNEQFFGPGTRLTVL.